In its sample, the clone carrying this T cell receptor (beta chain) was seen a few times. Its specificity is not known. TCRdb called the 5' RACE reads again in MiXCR, with one record for every CDR3 protein. The sample has fewer than 650,000 distinct CDR3 sequences, about 18% seen once; the top ten hold about 8.1%. This sample is drawn from a study of T-cell memory formation after mild COVID-19. The CDR3 is 15 amino acids. Deletions cut 6 bases from V and 6 bases from J, with 17 bases between. Points from the study as a whole: For contracting clones, CD4+ ones sat mainly in CM and EM, CD8+ in EMRA. The SARS-CoV-2 specificity of second-wave clones reaching peak at day 37 remained unverified.

This sequence originates from an adult woman who had mild COVID-19 (a few samples of this study predate the infection). Cell type and time point are not known. The sample consisted of PBMCs or a T cell subset sorted from them (not recorded which). This chain uses TRBV12-3 or TRBV12-4 with TRBJ2-2, with D possibly TRBD1 on 6 matching bases. Written as DNA, the CDR3 is TGTGCCAGCAGACGGACACACGCAGGGGCCGGGGAGCTGTTTTTT. This codes for CASRRTHAGAGELFF.